The entry below describes one TCR beta chain. The antigen remains unidentified. Here immunoSEQ multiplex PCR was the method, and the copy in TCRdb shows in-frame clones only, minus some. The sample has more than 35,000 clones, approximately 80% seen once. The data belong to a study of OX40 agonist ivuxolimab in advanced cancers. Study as a whole: The study enrolled dose-escalation patients with hepatocellular carcinoma, melanoma, renal cell or head and neck cancer. A mean age of around 60 years, range about 20 to 85, was recorded, and 70% to 85% were male.

Study-wide points: The study observed clonal expansion of CD4+ and CD8+ blood T cells by week 6 at 0.1 to 3.0 mg/kg.

Trimming cost V 4 bases and J 8 bases; bases outside gene matches: 8. The germline CDR1 and CDR2 sequences are MNHNS and SASEGT. This CDR3 has 14 amino acids. Autoimmune disease history or systemic immunosuppression led to patients being barred. Sample: CD4+ or CD8+ T cells sorted from blood, taken in a trial of the OX40 agonist ivuxolimab. The TCR sequence derives from an adult with an advanced solid tumor such as melanoma, head and neck, liver or kidney cancer. This rearrangement joins TRBV6-1 to TRBJ1-2, with 9 positions matching TRBD1. CDR3 sequence reads: CASSVRDRVGGYTF. The CDR3 nucleotides read TGTGCCAGCAGTGTCCGGGACAGGGTAGGAGGCTACACCTTC.